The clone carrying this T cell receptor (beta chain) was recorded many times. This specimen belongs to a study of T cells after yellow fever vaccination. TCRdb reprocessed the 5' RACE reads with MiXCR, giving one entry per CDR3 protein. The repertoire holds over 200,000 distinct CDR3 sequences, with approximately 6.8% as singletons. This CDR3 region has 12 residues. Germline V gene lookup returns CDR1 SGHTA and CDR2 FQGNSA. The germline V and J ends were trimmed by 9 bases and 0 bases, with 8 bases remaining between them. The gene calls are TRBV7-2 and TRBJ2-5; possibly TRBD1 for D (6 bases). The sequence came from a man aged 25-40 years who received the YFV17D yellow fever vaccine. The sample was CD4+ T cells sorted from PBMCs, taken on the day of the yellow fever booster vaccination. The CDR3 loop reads CASRDNQETQYF. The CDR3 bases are TGTGCCAGTCGGGACAACCAAGAGACCCAGTACTTC.